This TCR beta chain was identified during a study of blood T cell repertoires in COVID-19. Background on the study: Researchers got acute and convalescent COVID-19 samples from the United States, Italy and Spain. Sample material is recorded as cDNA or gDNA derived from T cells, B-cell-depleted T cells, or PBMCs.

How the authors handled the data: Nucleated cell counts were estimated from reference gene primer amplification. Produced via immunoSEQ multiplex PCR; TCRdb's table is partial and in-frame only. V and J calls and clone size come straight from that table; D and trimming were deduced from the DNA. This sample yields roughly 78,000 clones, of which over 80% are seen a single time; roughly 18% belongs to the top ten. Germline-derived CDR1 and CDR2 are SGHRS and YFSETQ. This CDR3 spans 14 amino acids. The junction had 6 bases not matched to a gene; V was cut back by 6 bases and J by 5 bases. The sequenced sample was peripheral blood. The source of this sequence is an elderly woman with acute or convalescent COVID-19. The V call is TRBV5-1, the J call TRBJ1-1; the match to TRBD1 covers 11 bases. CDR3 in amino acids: CASTGGTGGTEAFF. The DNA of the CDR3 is TGCGCCAGCACCGGCGGGACAGGGGGTACTGAAGCTTTCTTT.